The clone carrying this T cell receptor beta chain came up a few times. Its antigen is unidentified. This entry is derived from a study of T cells after yellow fever vaccination. Across the whole study: Fractions of low cell number were prepared using SMART-Seq v4 Ultra Low Input. Study results and caveats: Reappearing after the booster were most of the clones from primary vaccination (roughly 95% CD4, around 88% CD8).

The TCR cDNA carried a universal primer site and UMIs from 5'RACE template switching. MiXCR, run by TCRdb on the 5' RACE reads, gives a single entry per CDR3 protein. The sample includes some 300,000 distinct CDR3 sequences, around 10% of them seen just once. The receptor was derived from a man aged 18 to 30 who received the YFV17D yellow fever vaccine. The sequencing used CD4+ T cells sorted from PBMCs, collected 5 days after the yellow fever booster vaccination.

CDR3 protein: CSATAGGPDTQYF. The DNA of the CDR3 is TGCAGTGCTACCGCGGGGGGGCCAGATACGCAGTATTTT. The V and J genes are TRBV20-1 and TRBJ2-3; 9 bases are shared with TRBD2. In germline, CDR1 is DFQATT, CDR2 SNEGSKA (reference sequence). The CDR3 totals 13 residues. V was clipped by 4 bases and J by 4 bases; unmatched bases: 3.